These 22 T cell receptor beta chains came from one sample sequenced in a study of regulatory T cells in long-lasting Graves disease. To make TCR beta libraries, researchers used iRepertoire HTBI primers and Arm-PCR of CDR3 regions. TCRdb reprocessed the multiplex PCR reads with MiXCR, giving one entry per CDR3 protein. Of under 300,000 distinct CDR3 sequences in the sample, around 20% are singletons; the top ten hold approximately 15%. Sample time point: newly diagnosed GD, antithyroid drugs for less than 3 months. PBMCs were the source of the RNA used for TCR sequencing. The sequenced sample was peripheral blood mononuclear cells (PBMCs), obtained at new diagnosis, from a patient treated with antithyroid drugs. The receptors come from a female donor with Graves disease.

Of note for this clonotype: A read error likely explains this, since a far larger clone differs by one base. V gene TRBV18 combines with J gene TRBJ2-1; D remains unclear. The better agreement between TRBJ2-5 and the DNA end casts doubt on the J call. Germline V lookup: CDR1 KGHSH, CDR2 LQKENI. The CDR3 is made up of 14 amino acids. CDR3 DNA: TGTGCCATCTCACCACAGCCTCAGGAGGAGACCCAGTACTTC. This gives the protein CAISPQPQEETQYF.

The rearrangement links TRBV7-8 to TRBJ1-5; 9 nucleotides align to TRBD1. Germline trimming cut 4 bases from V and 6 bases from J; bases unmatched to any gene: 4. This CDR3 is 14 amino acids long. The germline gives CDR1 SGHVS, CDR2 FQNEAQ. This CDR3 reads CASSSKDRGQPQHF. In DNA form, the CDR3 reads TGTGCCAGCAGCTCGAAGGACAGGGGTCAGCCCCAGCATTTT.

This clonotype came up many times. V and J are TRBV28 and TRBJ1-5; D remains ambiguous. Per germline, CDR1 MDHEN and CDR2 SYDVKM. Trimming shortened V by 3 bases and J by 7 bases, and 7 bases separated the two germline ends. CDR3 length equals 12 residues. This CDR3 reads CASSFLPQPQHF. CDR3 DNA sequence: TGTGCCAGCAGTTTCTTGCCACAGCCCCAGCATTTT.

With regard to this clonotype: A far larger clone is one nucleotide away, so this likely arose from a read error. The chain couples TRBV11-1 to TRBJ2-1, with D perhaps matching TRBD2 (5 bases). The CDR3 runs 16 residues. V shed 4 bases and J shed 7 bases, with 20 bases lying between them. Germline V gives CDR1 SGHAT, CDR2 FQDESV (reference sequence). CDR3 coding DNA: TGTGCCAGCAGCTCCGAAACGGGAACCATGGGGAATGAGCAGTTCTTC. This sequence encodes CASSSETGTMGNEQFF.

This clonotype was picked up many times. The J gene is TRBJ2-1, the V gene TRBV11-2; 9 bases are a match to TRBD1. The CDR3 contains 15 residues. Germline V CDR1 and CDR2: SGHAT, FQNNGV. Germline trimming cut 6 bases from V and 8 bases from J; bases unmatched to any gene: 11. CDR3 in amino acids: CASRIRGTGRHEQFF. CDR3 coding DNA: TGTGCCAGCAGAATTAGAGGGACAGGGCGCCATGAGCAGTTCTTC.

The CDR3 spells CASSEPDRTYEQYF. In nucleotides, the CDR3 is TGCGCCAGCAGTGAGCCGGACAGAACCTACGAGCAGTACTTC. The chain uses TRBV10-2 and TRBJ2-7; tentative D call: TRBD1 (6 bases). The V and J ends lost 2 bases and 2 bases respectively, with 10 bases between them. This CDR3 region has 14 residues. Germline V gene data show CDR1 as WSHSY and CDR2 as SAAADI.

This clonotype has ten or more counts. The J gene is TRBJ2-1, the V gene TRBV4-2; perhaps D is TRBD1 or TRBD2 (6 bases each). The V and J ends lost 1 base and 8 bases respectively, with 9 bases between them. The germline V gene has CDR1 LGHNA and CDR2 YNFKEQ. The CDR3 has 13 amino acids. CDR3 coding DNA: TGTGCCAGCAGCCAAGTGAGGGGGGATGAGCAGTTCTTC. Translating gives CASSQVRGDEQFF.

In its sample, this clonotype was seen many times. This chain joins TRBV10-3 and TRBJ2-1; 15 positions match TRBD2. V gave up 2 bases and J gave up 6 bases; unmatched junction bases: 8. This CDR3 has 18 amino acids. The germline CDR1 and CDR2 sequences are ENHRY and SYGVKD. Here the CDR3 DNA reads TGTGCCATCAGTGAGGGGACTAGCGGGGGGAGTCGGGGCAATGAGCAGTTCTTC. Translating gives CAISEGTSGGSRGNEQFF.

This clonotype was seen at least ten times. The genes are TRBV2 and TRBJ1-1; D gene ambiguous. V dropped 2 bases and J dropped 4 bases, with 8 bases sitting between them. The CDR3 totals 13 residues. Germline lookup yields CDR1 SNHLY and CDR2 FYNNEI. The CDR3 protein is CASSELWATEAFF. The CDR3, as DNA: TGTGCCAGCAGTGAATTGTGGGCCACTGAAGCTTTCTTT.

This clonotype was recorded a few times. The chain is built from TRBV20-1 and TRBJ1-2, with D maybe TRBD1 (6 bases). With 2 bases removed from V and 1 base from J, the gap between germline ends came to 14 bases. Germline V gives CDR1 DFQATT, CDR2 SNEGSKA (reference sequence). CDR3 length: 15 amino acids. The CDR3 nucleotides read TGCAGTGCTAGAAGGTCGGGACAATATAACTATGGCTACACCTTC. Protein product: CSARRSGQYNYGYTF.

In its sample, this clonotype was seen a few times. The rearrangement uses TRBV19 and TRBJ2-3; TRBD2 agrees at 14 bases. Germline trimming cut 7 bases from V and 0 bases from J; bases unmatched to any gene: 9. CDR1 is LNHDA, CDR2 SQIVND, per germline (reference sequence). The CDR3 is 18 amino acids. The CDR3 sequence: CASTDLGTSGSSTDTQYF. The CDR3 DNA sequence: TGTGCCAGTACCGACTTGGGGACTAGCGGGAGTAGCACAGATACGCAGTATTTT. Looking up the rest from reference TRBV19 and TRBJ2-3 gives the full variable domain: DGGITQSPKYLFRKEGQNVTLSCEQNLNHDAMYWYRQDPGQGLRLIYYSQIVNDFQKGDIAEGYSVSREKKESFPLTVTSAQKNPTAFYLCASTDLGTSGSSTDTQYFGPGTRLTVL.

At least ten counts were recorded for this clonotype. The chain employs TRBV12-3 or TRBV12-4 and TRBJ2-5; perhaps TRBD1 as D (6 bases). The CDR3 consists of 14 residues. The germline V and J ends were trimmed by 6 bases and 5 bases, with 16 bases remaining between them. The CDR3 DNA sequence: TGTGCCAGCAGCTCTCCTGGGACACGTGAGACCCAGTACTTC. Residues: CASSSPGTRETQYF.

Of note for this clonotype: A much larger clone differs from this one at a single base, so this may be a read error. This chain links TRBV9 with TRBJ2-1; D gene uncertain. This CDR3 contains 11 residues. CDR1 is SGDLS, CDR2 YYNGEE, per germline. The CDR3 protein is CASSGADTQCF. In DNA form, the CDR3 reads TGTGCCAGCAGCGGGGCAGATACGCAGTGTTTT.

This clonotype has at least ten counts. The CDR3 sequence is CSARSVGRNTGELFF. CDR3 in DNA: TGCAGTGCTAGGTCGGTGGGGAGGAACACCGGGGAGCTGTTTTTT. The J gene is TRBJ2-2, the V gene TRBV20-1, with D maybe TRBD2 (5 bases). This CDR3 comprises 15 residues. V was trimmed by 3 bases and J by 1 base, leaving 12 bases between them. Per the germline V gene, CDR1 is DFQATT and CDR2 is SNEGSKA (reference sequence).

This clonotype was found many times. This chain joins TRBV7-9 and TRBJ1-2, with D perhaps matching TRBD1 (5 bases). V shed 0 bases and J shed 8 bases, with 16 bases lying between them. Per germline, CDR1 SEHNR and CDR2 FQNEAQ (reference sequence). CDR3 length: 15 residues. CDR3 sequence (DNA): TGTGCCAGCAGCTTAGCCAGGGAGTACAGTTACGGCTACACCTTC. Encoded protein: CASSLAREYSYGYTF.

Concerning this clonotype: A single base is all that separates this from a far larger clone, so a read error is likely. The chain carries TRBV7-8 and TRBJ2-1, with TRBD1 identical over 7 bases. CDR3 length: 13 residues. The V gene end was trimmed by 5 bases and the J gene end by 6 bases; junction bases not matched to a gene: 4. CDR1 and CDR2 (germline): SGHVS, FQNEAQ. The CDR3 protein is CASSLTGSNEQFF. CDR3 nucleotide sequence: TGTGCCAGCAGCCTGACAGGGAGCAATGAGCAGTTCTTC.

In this sample, this clonotype turned up a few times. This chain uses TRBV10-3 with TRBJ2-7, with D possibly TRBD2 on 6 matching bases. This CDR3 comprises 15 residues. V lost 2 bases and J lost 2, with 13 bases in between. Germline V gives CDR1 ENHRY, CDR2 SYGVKD. The CDR3 nucleotides are TGTGCCATCAGTGAGACCGGTAGCGGCCCCTACGAGCAGTACTTC. The encoded protein is CAISETGSGPYEQYF.

This chain joins TRBV2 and TRBJ2-7; 11 nucleotides match TRBD2. V was clipped by 6 bases and J by 2 bases; unmatched bases: 6. Germline assignment: CDR1 SNHLY and CDR2 FYNNEI. The CDR3 is made up of 15 amino acids. For the CDR3, the DNA is TGTGCCAGCAGGACAAGACTAGCGGGAACCTACGAGCAGTACTTC. This translates into CASRTRLAGTYEQYF.

This clonotype rates as medium-sized. The CDR3 sequence is CASRRGSGANEQYF. CDR3 in DNA: TGTGCCAGCAGAAGAGGGTCGGGGGCGAACGAGCAGTACTTC. The chain links TRBV7-9 to TRBJ2-7; D assignment may be TRBD1 or TRBD2 (6 bases each). CDR3 size: 14 residues. Germline CDR1 SEHNR, CDR2 FQNEAQ (reference sequence). V was clipped by 6 bases and J by 5 bases, with 17 bases between them.

CDR3 loop: CASSEGRGTYNEQFF. In nucleotides, the CDR3 is TGCGCCAGCAGTGAGGGCCGCGGGACCTACAATGAGCAGTTCTTC. J is TRBJ2-1 and V is TRBV10-1; a weak D match, TRBD2 (6 bases). The CDR3 spans 15 residues. The V gene lost 2 bases and the J gene lost 2 bases, with 10 bases spanning the gap. Germline assignment: CDR1 WNHNN and CDR2 SYGVQD (reference sequence).

With regard to this clonotype: A much larger clone sits a single nucleotide away, making a read error possible. This chain joins TRBV18 and TRBJ2-2; perhaps TRBD2 as D (6 bases). Germline CDR1 reads KGHSH; CDR2 reads LQKENI. Trimming cost V 2 bases and J 1 base, with 11 bases left between them. The CDR3 consists of 16 residues. The CDR3 loop reads CASSPLLAVNTGELFF. CDR3 coding DNA: TGTGCCAGCTCACCATTGTTAGCGGTGAACACCGGGGAGCTGTTTTTT.

The sample holds many counts of this clonotype. V usage is TRBV28 and J usage is TRBJ2-1, with 10 bases aligning to TRBD2. Germline CDR1 MDHEN, CDR2 SYDVKM. CDR3 size: 17 residues. Trimming at V came to 3 bases and at J to 2 bases, leaving 7 bases not matched to a gene. CDR3 bases: TGTGCCAGCAGTTTCAGTAGCGGGGGGTTTACCTACAATGAGCAGTTCTTC. Protein sequence: CASSFSSGGFTYNEQFF.